This is a list of T cell receptor beta chains from one sample in a study of control samples from healthy donors and cancer patients. Repertoires were generated with immunoSEQ multiplex PCR, while TCRdb's copy carries only in-frame clones and drops some. The profile shows about 86,000 clones, 90% to 95% of them singletons. The sequencing input was blood. Every receptor here comes from a woman aged 25 to 39 in good health. Each CDR3 is given with its conserved first and last residue.

V gene	J gene	CDR3 protein
TRBV7-2	TRBJ2-7	CASSRLRGKTSYEQYF
TRBV6-1	TRBJ2-3	CASSEAPGQGTDTQYF
TRBV28	TRBJ2-7	CASSQVTYEQYF
TRBV10-3	TRBJ1-1	CAIKPPVGGGSEAFF
TRBV27	TRBJ1-5	CASSSSPRVNQPQHF
TRBV7-8	TRBJ2-2	CASSFGLAGVSGELFF
TRBV6-5	TRBJ1-1	CASSYERTANTEAFF
TRBV5-1	TRBJ2-1	CASSLVGELYNEQFF
TRBV5-1	TRBJ1-6	CARRRRICYNSPLHF
TRBV4-1	TRBJ1-3	CASSSRSGVTSGNTIYF
TRBV19	TRBJ1-6	CASSPDRGRTNSPLHF
TRBV7-9	TRBJ1-5	CASSLGDRNQPQHF
TRBV19	TRBJ1-1	CASTNSDEAFF
TRBV4-2	TRBJ2-4	CASSHTRDSKNIQYF
TRBV11-2	TRBJ1-1	CASSLGQGGTEAFF
TRBV6-5	TRBJ1-6	CASSTGQWGNSPLHF
TRBV28	TRBJ1-4	CASSFQEEKLFF
TRBV14	TRBJ2-2	CASSRSRSTGELFF
TRBV19	TRBJ2-5	CASSPRRYQETQYF
TRBV5-1	TRBJ2-3	CASSLSGSTDTQYF
TRBV19	TRBJ1-2	CASSIALPDGYTF
TRBV19	TRBJ2-1	CASSPRTSGSFYNEQFF